Below are 4 T cell receptor beta chains sequenced from a single sample in a study of cytomegalovirus exposure and HLA in healthy donors. In the PCR, 60 Vbeta and 13 Jbeta primers were used. Assay: immunoSEQ multiplex PCR; the TCRdb copy retains only in-frame clones and omits some. The data show around 150,000 clones, about 81% seen once. The sample taken for sequencing was PBMCs. The source is a woman under 30 in good health and CMV-seronegative.

The chain recombines TRBV5-1 with TRBJ1-3, with a weak D call TRBD1 (6 bases). The CDR3 has 15 amino acids. Trimming removed 1 base at V and 4 bases at J, with 12 bases between. Per the germline V gene, CDR1 is SGHRS and CDR2 is YFSETQ. CDR3 sequence reads: CASSLRAGAGNTIYF. CDR3 coding DNA: TGCGCCAGCAGCTTGAGGGCAGGGGCAGGAAACACCATATATTTT.

This chain joins TRBV27 and TRBJ1-5, with D perhaps TRBD1 (5 bases). This CDR3 spans 15 amino acids. The V gene's germline CDR1 is MNHEY and CDR2 SMNVEV (reference sequence). V shed 4 bases and J shed 6 bases, with 16 bases lying between them. As DNA, the CDR3 is TGTGCCAGCAGTTCTGCAGGGTTTGCCCCTCAGCCCCAGCATTTT. Its translation is CASSSAGFAPQPQHF.

This chain connects TRBV4-1 to TRBJ2-1; 8 bases match TRBD2. Germline V gene data show CDR1 as MGHRA and CDR2 as YSYEKL. Germline trimming cut 2 bases from V and 3 bases from J; bases unmatched to any gene: 3. This CDR3 region has 15 residues. CDR3 DNA: TGCGCCAGCAGCCAACGCGGGGGGCTCTACAATGAGCAGTTCTTC. The encoded protein is CASSQRGGLYNEQFF.

The chain has TRBV5-8 and TRBJ1-1, with D hard to call. There are 15 residues in the CDR3. Germline V lookup: CDR1 SGHTS, CDR2 YDEGEE. Trimming stripped 0 bases from V and 6 bases from J, with 15 bases between. The CDR3 spells CASSLANSRVAEAFF. The CDR3 nucleotides are TGTGCCAGCAGCTTGGCTAACAGCCGCGTGGCTGAAGCTTTCTTT.